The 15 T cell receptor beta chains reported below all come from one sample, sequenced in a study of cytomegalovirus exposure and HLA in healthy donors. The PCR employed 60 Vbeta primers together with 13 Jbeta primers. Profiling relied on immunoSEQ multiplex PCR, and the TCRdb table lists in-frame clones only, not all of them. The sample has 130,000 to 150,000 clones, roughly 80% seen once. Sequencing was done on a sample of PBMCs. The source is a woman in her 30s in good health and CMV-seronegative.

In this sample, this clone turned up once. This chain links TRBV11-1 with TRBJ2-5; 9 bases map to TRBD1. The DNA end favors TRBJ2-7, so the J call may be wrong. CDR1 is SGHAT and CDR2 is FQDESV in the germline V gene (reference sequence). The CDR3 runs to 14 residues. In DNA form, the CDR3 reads TGTGCCAGCAGCTTCCGGGACAGGGAGTCCGAGCAGTACTTC. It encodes CASSFRDRESEQYF.

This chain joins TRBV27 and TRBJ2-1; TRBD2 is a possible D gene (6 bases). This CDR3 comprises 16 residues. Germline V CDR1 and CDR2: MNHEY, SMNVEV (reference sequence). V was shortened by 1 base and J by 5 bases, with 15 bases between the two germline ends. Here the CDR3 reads CASSLYGRIRDNEQFF. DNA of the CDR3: TGTGCCAGCAGTTTATACGGGAGAATAAGGGACAATGAGCAGTTCTTC.

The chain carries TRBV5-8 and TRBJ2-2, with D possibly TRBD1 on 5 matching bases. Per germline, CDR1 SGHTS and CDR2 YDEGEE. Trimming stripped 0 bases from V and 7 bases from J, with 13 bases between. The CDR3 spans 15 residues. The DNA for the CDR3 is TGTGCCAGCAGCTTGGTGGCAAGGGGCGGCGGGGAGCTGTTTTTT. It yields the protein CASSLVARGGGELFF.

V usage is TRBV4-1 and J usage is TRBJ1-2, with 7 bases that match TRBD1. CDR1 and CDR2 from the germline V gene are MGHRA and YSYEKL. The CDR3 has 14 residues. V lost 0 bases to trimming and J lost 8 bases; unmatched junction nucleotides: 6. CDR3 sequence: CASSQDSRGPGYTF. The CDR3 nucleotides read TGCGCCAGCAGCCAAGATTCAAGGGGGCCGGGCTACACCTTC.

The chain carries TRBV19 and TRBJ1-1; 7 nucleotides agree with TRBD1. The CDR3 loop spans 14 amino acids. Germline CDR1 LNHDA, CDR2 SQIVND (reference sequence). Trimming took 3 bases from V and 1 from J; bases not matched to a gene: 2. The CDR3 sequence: CASSIDRANTEAFF. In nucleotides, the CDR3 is TGTGCCAGTAGTATCGACAGGGCGAACACTGAAGCTTTCTTT.

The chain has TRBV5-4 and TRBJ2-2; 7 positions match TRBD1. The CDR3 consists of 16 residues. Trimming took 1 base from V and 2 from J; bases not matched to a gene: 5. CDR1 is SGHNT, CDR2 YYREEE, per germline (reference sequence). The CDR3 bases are TGTGCCAGCAGCTTGCCGCGGACAGGCAACACCGGGGAGCTGTTTTTT. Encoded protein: CASSLPRTGNTGELFF.

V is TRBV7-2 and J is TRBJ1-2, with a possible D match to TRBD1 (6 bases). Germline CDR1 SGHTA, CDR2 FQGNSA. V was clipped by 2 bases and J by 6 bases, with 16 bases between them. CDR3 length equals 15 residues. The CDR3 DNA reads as TGTGCCAGCAGCTTACAGGGGCGCCCAACTCATGGCTACACCTTC. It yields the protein CASSLQGRPTHGYTF.

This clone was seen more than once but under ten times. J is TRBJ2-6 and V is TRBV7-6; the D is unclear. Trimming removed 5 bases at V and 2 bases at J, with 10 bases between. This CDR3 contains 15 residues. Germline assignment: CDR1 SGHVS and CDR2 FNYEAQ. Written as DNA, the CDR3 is TGTGCCAGCAGCCCCGAGGTAACTGGGGCCAACGTCCTGACTTTC. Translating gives CASSPEVTGANVLTF.

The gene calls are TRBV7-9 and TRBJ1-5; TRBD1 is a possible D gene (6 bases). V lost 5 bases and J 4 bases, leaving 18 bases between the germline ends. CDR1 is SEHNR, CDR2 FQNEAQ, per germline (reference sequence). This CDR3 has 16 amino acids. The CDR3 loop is CASSPHGGAGNQPQHF. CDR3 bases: TGTGCCAGCAGCCCGCATGGGGGGGCTGGTAATCAGCCCCAGCATTTT.

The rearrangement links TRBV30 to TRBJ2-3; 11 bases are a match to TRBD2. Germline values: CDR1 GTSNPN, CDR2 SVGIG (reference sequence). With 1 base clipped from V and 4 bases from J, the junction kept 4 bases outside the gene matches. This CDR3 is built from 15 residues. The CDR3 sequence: CAWSEGSGRADTQYF. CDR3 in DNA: TGTGCCTGGAGTGAGGGTAGCGGGAGGGCAGATACGCAGTATTTT.

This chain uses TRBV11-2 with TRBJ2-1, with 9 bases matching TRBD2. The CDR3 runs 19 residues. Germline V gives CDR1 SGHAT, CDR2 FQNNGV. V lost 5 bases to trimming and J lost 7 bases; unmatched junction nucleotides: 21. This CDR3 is CASSPAGPSRSGRTNEQFF. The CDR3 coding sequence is TGTGCCAGCAGCCCAGCCGGGCCCTCGAGGAGCGGGAGGACTAATGAGCAGTTCTTC. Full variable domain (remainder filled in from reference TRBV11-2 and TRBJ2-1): EAGVAQSPRYKIIEKRQSVAFWCNPISGHATLYWYQQILGQGPKLLIQFQNNGVVDDSQLPKDRFSAERLKGVDSTLKIQPAKLEDSAVYLCASSPAGPSRSGRTNEQFFGPGTRLTVL.

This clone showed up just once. The CDR3 coding sequence is TGCAGCTCCTGGGCTCGGGAAGCCAGCACAGATACGCAGTATTTT. It encodes CSSWAREASTDTQYF. This chain links TRBV29-1 with TRBJ2-3, with D possibly matching TRBD2 (5 bases). The CDR3 totals 15 residues. With 8 bases removed from V and 0 bases from J, the gap between germline ends came to 18 bases. Germline CDR1 reads SQVTM; CDR2 reads ANQGSEA.

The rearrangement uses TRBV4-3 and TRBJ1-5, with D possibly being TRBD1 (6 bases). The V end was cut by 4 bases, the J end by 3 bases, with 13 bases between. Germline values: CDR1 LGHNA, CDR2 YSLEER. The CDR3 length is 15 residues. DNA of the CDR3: TGCGCCAGCAGCCCTACAGGGTCTAACAATCAGCCCCAGCATTTT. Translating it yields CASSPTGSNNQPQHF.

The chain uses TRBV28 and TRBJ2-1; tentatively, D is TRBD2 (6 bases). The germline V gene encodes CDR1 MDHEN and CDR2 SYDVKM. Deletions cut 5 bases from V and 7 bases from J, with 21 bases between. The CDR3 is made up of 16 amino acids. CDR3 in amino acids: CASSGDSAGSRNEQFF. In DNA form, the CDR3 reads TGTGCCAGCAGTGGGGACTCGGCAGGCTCGCGTAATGAGCAGTTCTTC.

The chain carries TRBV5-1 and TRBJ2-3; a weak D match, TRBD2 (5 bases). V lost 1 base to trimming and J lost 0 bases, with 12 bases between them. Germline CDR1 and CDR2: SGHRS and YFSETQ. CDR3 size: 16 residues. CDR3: CASSLSGFTSTDTQYF. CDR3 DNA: TGCGCCAGCAGCTTGTCGGGGTTCACTAGCACAGATACGCAGTATTTT.